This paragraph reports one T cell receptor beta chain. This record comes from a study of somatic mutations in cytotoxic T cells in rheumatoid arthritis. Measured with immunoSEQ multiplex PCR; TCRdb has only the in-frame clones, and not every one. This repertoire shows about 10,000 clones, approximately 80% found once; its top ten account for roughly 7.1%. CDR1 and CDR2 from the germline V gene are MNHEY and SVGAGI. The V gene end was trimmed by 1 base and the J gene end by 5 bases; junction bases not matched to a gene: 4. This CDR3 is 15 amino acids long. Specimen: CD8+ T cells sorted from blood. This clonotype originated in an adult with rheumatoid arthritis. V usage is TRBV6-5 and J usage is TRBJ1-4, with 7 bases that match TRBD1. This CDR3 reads CASSYFPDRNEKLFF. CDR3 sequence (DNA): TGTGCCAGCAGTTACTTCCCGGACAGGAATGAAAAACTGTTTTTT.